The 11 T cell receptor beta chains presented below share a single source sample, sequenced in a study of T-cell memory formation after mild COVID-19. TCRdb reprocessed the 5' RACE reads via MiXCR and lists one record per CDR3 protein. The sample records 250,000 to 350,000 distinct CDR3 sequences, approximately 16% being singletons. The sample taken for sequencing was PBMCs or a T cell subset sorted from them (not recorded which). These receptors were taken from a man aged 18 to 29 who had mild COVID-19 (a few samples of this study predate the infection). Cell type and time point are not known.

This clonotype was detected many times. The genes are TRBV12-3 or TRBV12-4 and TRBJ1-2; D is possibly TRBD1 (6 bases). This CDR3 comprises 14 residues. Trimming took 5 bases from V and 4 from J, leaving 14 bases between them. The CDR3: CASSPGEGLYGYTF. The CDR3 DNA is TGTGCCAGCAGTCCAGGGGAGGGACTCTATGGCTACACCTTC.

This clonotype was picked up a small number of times. The chain employs TRBV7-2 and TRBJ1-1, with TRBD1 matching over 10 bases. Germline V gives CDR1 SGHTA, CDR2 FQGNSA. This CDR3 is built from 14 residues. V gave up 3 bases and J gave up 5 bases; unmatched junction bases: 3. CDR3: CASSFAGQGTEAFF. The CDR3 coding sequence is TGTGCCAGCAGCTTCGCGGGACAGGGGACTGAAGCTTTCTTT.

This clonotype was recorded a few times. This chain uses TRBV3-1 with TRBJ2-7; D may correspond to TRBD1 or TRBD2 (6 bases each). The CDR3 is 16 residues long. V was trimmed by 0 bases and J by 5 bases, leaving 17 bases between them. Per germline, CDR1 LGHDT and CDR2 YNNKEL (reference sequence). CDR3 sequence reads: CASSQEGGRFTHEQYV. As DNA, the CDR3 is TGTGCCAGCAGCCAAGAAGGGGGGCGCTTTACCCACGAGCAGTACGTC.

This clonotype was counted at least ten times. The chain recombines TRBV4-3 with TRBJ2-1; tentatively, D is TRBD1 or TRBD2 (6 bases each). Trimming took 0 bases from V and 9 from J, leaving 21 bases between them. CDR3 length: 17 amino acids. CDR1 and CDR2 (germline): LGHNA, YSLEER. The CDR3 region is CASSQDPWGAVGGEQFF. The CDR3 DNA reads TGCGCCAGCAGCCAAGACCCGTGGGGGGCCGTCGGGGGTGAGCAGTTCTTC.

There are a few counts of this clonotype. The rearrangement joins TRBV4-1 to TRBJ2-5; 12 bases fit TRBD2. The germline V gene has CDR1 MGHRA and CDR2 YSYEKL. Trimming at V came to 0 bases and at J to 2 bases, leaving 7 bases not matched to a gene. The CDR3 spans 18 residues. Written as DNA, the CDR3 is TGCGCCAGCAGCCAAGAAGGGACTAGCGGGTTTCTTCAAGAGACCCAGTACTTC. Amino acids: CASSQEGTSGFLQETQYF.

The V call is TRBV6-6, the J call TRBJ1-5; 8 bases are shared with TRBD1. The CDR3 sequence is 16 residues long. Germline V gene sequence: CDR1 MNHNY, CDR2 SVGAGI (reference sequence). V lost 4 bases and J lost 4; bases outside the gene matches: 9. CDR3: CASSSWAGGENQPQHF. Here the CDR3 DNA reads TGTGCCAGCAGTTCTTGGGCAGGGGGCGAGAATCAGCCCCAGCATTTT.

This clonotype was detected ten times or more. V is TRBV25-1 and J is TRBJ1-5; D not certain. Trimming stripped 2 bases from V and 1 base from J, with 12 bases between. CDR3 length equals 16 residues. The germline gives CDR1 MGHDK, CDR2 SYGVNS. This CDR3 is CASSETNSWSNQPQHF. DNA of the CDR3: TGTGCCAGCAGTGAAACGAACAGTTGGAGCAATCAGCCCCAGCATTTT.

This clonotype has a handful of counts. J is TRBJ2-1 and V is TRBV20-1; D possibly matches TRBD1 or TRBD2 (5 bases each). Trimming took 1 base from V and 7 from J, leaving 8 bases between them. In germline, CDR1 is DFQATT, CDR2 SNEGSKA (reference sequence). The CDR3 sequence is 12 residues long. CDR3 in amino acids: CSARAWGNEQFF. CDR3 coding DNA: TGCAGTGCTAGAGCATGGGGGAATGAGCAGTTCTTC.

This clonotype was found a few times. This chain links TRBV6-5 with TRBJ1-4; unclear D gene. V was shortened by 2 bases and J by 12 bases, with 7 bases between the two germline ends. The germline CDR1 and CDR2 sequences are MNHEY and SVGAGI. The CDR3 runs to 11 residues. Here the CDR3 DNA reads TGTGCCAGCAGTTACGGGCAAGAACTGTTTTTT. It yields the protein CASSYGQELFF.

This clonotype was seen a few times. In DNA, the CDR3 is TGCAGTGCTGCCGGGTCAGGGGACACTGAAGCTTTCTTT. Protein sequence: CSAAGSGDTEAFF. The chain couples TRBV20-1 to TRBJ1-1; D perhaps matches TRBD1 (6 bases). Germline V gene lookup returns CDR1 DFQATT and CDR2 SNEGSKA (reference sequence). The CDR3 has 13 residues. Trimming cost V 5 bases and J 3 bases, with 13 bases left between them.

The chain joins TRBV12-3 or TRBV12-4 to TRBJ2-1; TRBD1 aligns across 11 bases. The CDR3 has 14 residues. V gave up 5 bases and J gave up 10 bases; unmatched junction bases: 7. The CDR3: CASSHGQGALEQFF. The CDR3 DNA reads TGTGCCAGCAGTCATGGACAGGGGGCATTAGAGCAGTTCTTC.